Each of the 15 T cell receptor beta chains below was sequenced from the same sample in a study of identical twins. Via MiXCR, TCRdb re-called the 5' RACE reads, giving one row per CDR3 protein. The table records about 1.7 million distinct CDR3 sequences, roughly a third of them present only once. The sample consisted of cord blood. Every receptor here comes from a newborn girl in good health.

This clonotype was seen a few times. The J gene is TRBJ2-4, the V gene TRBV28; 10 bases are a match to TRBD2. The J call may not be correct, given that the DNA end is closer to TRBJ2-7. The CDR3 length is 15 residues. Germline CDR1 MDHEN, CDR2 SYDVKM. The CDR3 sequence is CASSTSGVDSYEQYF. CDR3 bases: TGTGCCAGCAGCACTAGCGGGGTTGACTCCTACGAGCAGTACTTC.

This clonotype was counted between two and nine times. The chain recombines TRBV3-1 with TRBJ2-7; D gene ambiguous. V lost 4 bases to trimming and J lost 7 bases, with 20 bases between them. The CDR3 consists of 15 residues. The germline gives CDR1 LGHDT, CDR2 YNNKEL (reference sequence). The CDR3 protein is CASSRSESFQREQYF. The CDR3 nucleotides read TGTGCCAGCAGCCGATCTGAGTCGTTCCAGAGGGAGCAGTACTTC.

The V and J genes are TRBV20-1 and TRBJ1-1; the D is unclear. Germline V gene lookup returns CDR1 DFQATT and CDR2 SNEGSKA (reference sequence). Trimming pared 3 bases from V and 8 bases from J, leaving 28 bases between. The CDR3 runs to 17 residues. CDR3 nucleotide sequence: TGCAGTGCTAGTGGCAAGGAGCCCCTGTCCCCCTTCATAGAAGCTTTCTTT. It specifies CSASGKEPLSPFIEAFF.

This rearrangement joins TRBV5-6 to TRBJ2-7; 8 bases fit TRBD2. The CDR3 runs to 14 residues. V dropped 4 bases and J dropped 3; count of bases not matched to a gene: 6. Germline CDR1 and CDR2: SGHDT and YYEEEE. CDR3 in DNA: TGTGCCAGCAGCAGAAATAGCGGGAACTACGAGCAGTACTTC. Amino acid sequence: CASSRNSGNYEQYF.

This clonotype was seen a handful of times. V and J are TRBV10-3 and TRBJ2-7, with D perhaps being TRBD1 or TRBD2 (5 bases each). There are 12 residues in the CDR3. Germline V gene data show CDR1 as ENHRY and CDR2 as SYGVKD. Trimming took 10 bases from V and 0 from J, leaving 10 bases between them. The CDR3 nucleotides are TGTGCCACGGGACGAACCTCCTACGAGCAGTACTTC. Translated: CATGRTSYEQYF.

CDR3 sequence reads: CASSQESRGYSGEQFF. CDR3 coding DNA: TGTGCCAGCAGCCAAGAATCGCGCGGCTATTCGGGTGAGCAGTTCTTC. This chain connects TRBV3-1 to TRBJ2-1, with D uncertain. Between the trimmed V and J ends, which lost 0 bases and 9 bases, there was a span of 18 bases. Germline CDR1 reads LGHDT; CDR2 reads YNNKEL (reference sequence). CDR3 size: 16 residues.

This chain uses TRBV20-1 with TRBJ1-5, with 7 bases identical to TRBD1. Looked up from germline, CDR1 is DFQATT and CDR2 is SNEGSKA (reference sequence). V lost 6 bases and J lost 1; bases outside the gene matches: 9. The length of the CDR3 is 15 residues. The CDR3 bases are TGCAGTGCCCGAACAGGGGAGAGCAGCAATCAGCCCCAGCATTTT. Translated, it gives CSARTGESSNQPQHF.

Concerning this clonotype: A far larger clone differs by one base, so this is likely a read error. V and J are TRBV3-1 and TRBJ2-1; TRBD1 matches 10 bases. CDR3 length: 15 amino acids. Germline assignment: CDR1 LGHDT and CDR2 YNNKEL (reference sequence). Unmatched junction bases numbered 3, after V lost 4 bases and J lost 3 bases. The CDR3 DNA follows: TGTGCCAGCAGCCCCTGGACAGGGGGCTACAATGAGCAGTTCTTC. This codes for CASSPWTGGYNEQFF.

V is TRBV7-2 and J is TRBJ2-3, with a tentative D call TRBD1 (5 bases). V lost 8 bases and J 2 bases, leaving 17 bases between the germline ends. The V gene's germline CDR1 is SGHTA and CDR2 FQGNSA. This CDR3 is 15 amino acids long. The CDR3 bases are TGTGCCAGCGGCTCAAGCAGGGTGGTCACAGATACGCAGTATTTT. It translates to CASGSSRVVTDTQYF.

The V and J genes are TRBV25-1 and TRBJ2-2; 7 bases agree with TRBD2. This CDR3 is 17 amino acids long. V lost 4 bases to trimming and J lost 2 bases; unmatched junction nucleotides: 10. CDR1 MGHDK and CDR2 SYGVNS come from the germline V gene. Here the CDR3 DNA reads TGTGCCAGCAGTGGTCGTGGGCTAGCGGCAAACACCGGGGAGCTGTTTTTT. This translates into CASSGRGLAANTGELFF.

This clonotype has just a few counts. The genes are TRBV4-2 and TRBJ2-7; D call uncertain. CDR3 length: 15 amino acids. V lost 0 bases and J lost 7, with 16 bases in between. CDR1 LGHNA and CDR2 YNFKEQ come from the germline V gene. Here the CDR3 reads CASSQELARQEEQYF. As DNA, the CDR3 is TGTGCCAGCAGCCAAGAGTTGGCCCGTCAAGAAGAGCAGTACTTC.

About this clonotype: A much bigger clone sits one base away, suggesting this may be a read error. This chain joins TRBV9 and TRBJ2-5; D is ambiguous. The V end lost 0 bases, the J end lost 0 bases, and 6 bases lay between the germline ends. The CDR3 extends over 14 amino acids. The V gene's germline CDR1 is SGDLS and CDR2 YYNGEE. DNA for the CDR3: TGTGCCAGCAGCGTAGGAACTAACCAAGAGACCCAGTACTTC. Protein product: CASSVGTNQETQYF.

This clonotype occurred a few times. This rearrangement joins TRBV10-3 to TRBJ2-1, with TRBD2 matching 8 bases. Per the germline V gene, CDR1 is ENHRY and CDR2 is SYGVKD. The CDR3 has 15 amino acids. J was trimmed by 3 bases and V by 2 bases; bases with no gene match: 3. The chain's CDR3 is CAISEGAGGYNEQFF. CDR3 nucleotide sequence: TGTGCCATCAGTGAGGGCGCGGGGGGCTACAATGAGCAGTTCTTC.

V is TRBV12-3 or TRBV12-4 and J is TRBJ2-1, with 10 bases aligning to TRBD2. This CDR3 has 16 amino acids. The J segment lost 9 bases and the V segment lost 6 bases, leaving 14 bases of the junction unmatched. The CDR3 DNA sequence: TGTGCCAGCAGCGAAAGGGGATTAGCGGGAGGATTTGAGCAGTTCTTC. It codes for CASSERGLAGGFEQFF.

This chain uses TRBV29-1 with TRBJ1-2; 7 bases match TRBD1. Trimming removed 5 bases from V and 6 bases from J; junction bases left unmatched: 6. CDR1 and CDR2 (germline): SQVTM, ANQGSEA. The CDR3 is made up of 12 amino acids. Here the CDR3 DNA reads TGCAGCGTTTCACAGGGGCGGCATGGCTACACCTTC. As protein: CSVSQGRHGYTF.